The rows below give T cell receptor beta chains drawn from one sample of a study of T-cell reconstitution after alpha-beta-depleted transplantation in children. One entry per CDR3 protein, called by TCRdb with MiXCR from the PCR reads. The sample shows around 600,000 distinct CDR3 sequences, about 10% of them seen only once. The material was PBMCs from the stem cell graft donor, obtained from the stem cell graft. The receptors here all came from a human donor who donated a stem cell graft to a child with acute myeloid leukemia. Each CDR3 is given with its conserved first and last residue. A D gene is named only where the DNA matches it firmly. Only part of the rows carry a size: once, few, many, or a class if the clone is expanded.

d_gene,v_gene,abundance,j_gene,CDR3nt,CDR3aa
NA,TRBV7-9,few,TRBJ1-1,TGTGCCAGCAGCTTAGCGCAATCCGGGGGCACTGAAGCTTTCTTT,CASSLAQSGGTEAFF
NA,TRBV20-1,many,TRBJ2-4,TGCAGTGCTACGTTGACAGAGCTAGCCAAAAACATTCAGTACTTC,CSATLTELAKNIQYF
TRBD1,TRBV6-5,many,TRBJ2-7,TGTGCCAGCAGTCCGGGACAGGGAATTTACGAGCAGTACTTC,CASSPGQGIYEQYF
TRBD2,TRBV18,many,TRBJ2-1,TGTGCCAGCTCACCCTCGGGAGGCAATGAGCAGTTCTTC,CASSPSGGNEQFF
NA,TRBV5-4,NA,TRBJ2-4,TGTGCCAGCAGCAGGGGGGGGGTTGTCAAAAACATTCAGTACTTC,CASSRGGVVKNIQYF
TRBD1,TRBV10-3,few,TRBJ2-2,TGTGCCGTCCGCCGGCAGGGGGACACCGGGGAGCTGTTTTTT,CAVRRQGDTGELFF
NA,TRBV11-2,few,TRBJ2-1,TGTGCCAGCACCCCACTGGGCGGTGAGCAGTTCTTC,CASTPLGGEQFF
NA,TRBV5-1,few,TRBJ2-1,TGCGCCAGCAGCTTGGATCCTGGGGATGAGCAGTTCTTC,CASSLDPGDEQFF
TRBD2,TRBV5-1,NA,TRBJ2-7,TGCGCCAGCAGGACGGGAGGGAGCGACGAGCAGTACTTC,CASRTGGSDEQYF
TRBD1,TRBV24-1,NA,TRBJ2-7,TGTGCCACCTCATTCGGACAGGCACCAACCTACGAGCAGTACTTC,CATSFGQAPTYEQYF
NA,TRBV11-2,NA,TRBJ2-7,TGTGCCAGCACCCTCGGTTTTTCGGGAGTGGTGTCCTATCGGGACCACGAGCAGTACTTC,CASTLGFSGVVSYRDHEQYF
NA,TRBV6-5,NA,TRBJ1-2,TGTGCCAGCAGTTCACAAGGGGACGGCTACACCTTC,CASSSQGDGYTF
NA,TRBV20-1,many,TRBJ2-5,TGCAGTGCGGGAACCCAGTACTTC,CSAGTQYF
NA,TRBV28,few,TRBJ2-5,TGTGCCACCGGACAGAGTGGCGAGACCCAGTACTTC,CATGQSGETQYF
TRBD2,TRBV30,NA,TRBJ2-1,TGTGCCTCGAAAGGGAGGGTGGATGAGCAGTTCTTC,CASKGRVDEQFF
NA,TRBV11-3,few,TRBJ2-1,TGTGCCAGCAGCTTAAGGCGGGGAAGCTCCTACAATGAGCAGTTCTTC,CASSLRRGSSYNEQFF
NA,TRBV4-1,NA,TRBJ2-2,TGCGCCAGCAGCCAAGATTTGGTGGGGGGAAACACCGGGGAGCTGTTTTTT,CASSQDLVGGNTGELFF
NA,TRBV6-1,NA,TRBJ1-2,TGTGCCAGCAGTGAAGCGCATGGATTGAGGGGGGGCTACACCTTC,CASSEAHGLRGGYTF
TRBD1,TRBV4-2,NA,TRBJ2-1,TGTGCCAGCAGCCAAGGGGGACAGGGGGCTTCCAATGAGCAGTTCTTC,CASSQGGQGASNEQFF
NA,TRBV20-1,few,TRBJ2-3,TGCAGTGCTAGAGTTCCAACAGGCTGGGGGGCTGCAGATACGCAGTATTTT,CSARVPTGWGAADTQYF
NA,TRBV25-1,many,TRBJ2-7,TGTGCCAGCAGTGCCATGAACGAGCAGTACTTC,CASSAMNEQYF
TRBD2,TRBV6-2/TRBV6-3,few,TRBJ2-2,TGTGCCAGCAGCCTCCGTCCTGCGGGAGGGCGCACCGGGGAGCTGTTTTTT,CASSLRPAGGRTGELFF